These 10 T cell receptor beta chains were sequenced from one sample in a study of vaccination and CD4 T cells after COVID-19. Antigens of these TCRs are unknown. Researchers used the Oncomine TCR Beta short-read assay to sequence DNA from cultured CD4+ T cells. TCRdb called the PCR reads again in MiXCR, with one record for every CDR3 protein. The sample has some 17,000 distinct CDR3 sequences, 59% seen once. This sample's treatment: roughly 11-day PBMC culture with coronavirus spike peptide pools or control peptides (ViraFEST assay). The material was CD4+ T cells from blood, cultured in vitro, obtained after SARS-CoV-2 vaccination. Receptors originate from a human donor who had recovered from COVID-19.

The J gene is TRBJ2-7, the V gene TRBV5-6; D is ambiguous. The CDR3 runs to 14 residues. V was cut by 4 bases and J by 3 bases, with 14 bases left in between. CDR1 is SGHDT, CDR2 YYEEEE, per germline. The CDR3 spells CASSRYSLGYEQYF. The CDR3 DNA follows: TGTGCCAGCAGCCGCTACAGTTTAGGCTACGAGCAGTACTTC.

The rearrangement joins TRBV28 to TRBJ1-1, with 10 bases that match TRBD1. V gave up 9 bases and J gave up 3 bases; unmatched junction bases: 13. The CDR3 has 16 amino acids. Germline V CDR1 and CDR2: MDHEN, SYDVKM. The CDR3 sequence is CASRTGTGAPYTEAFF. The CDR3 DNA is TGTGCCAGTAGAACCGGGACAGGGGCCCCCTACACTGAAGCTTTCTTT.

The rearrangement joins TRBV10-3 to TRBJ1-6; a possible D gene is TRBD1 (5 bases). Trimming stripped 4 bases from V and 5 bases from J, with 12 bases between. From germline, CDR1 is ENHRY and CDR2 SYGVKD. CDR3 length: 15 amino acids. The CDR3 sequence is CAISGSGPDNSPLHF. The CDR3 DNA sequence: TGTGCCATCAGTGGATCGGGGCCCGATAATTCACCCCTCCACTTT.

This sequence joins TRBV20-1 and TRBJ2-2, with 10 bases identical to TRBD2. Unmatched junction bases numbered 1, after V lost 3 bases and J lost 3 bases. This CDR3 has 14 residues. The germline V gene has CDR1 DFQATT and CDR2 SNEGSKA (reference sequence). DNA of the CDR3: TGCAGTGCTAGCGGACTAGCGGACACCGGGGAGCTGTTTTTT. This translates into CSASGLADTGELFF.

The sample holds one count of this clonotype. The chain is built from TRBV7-3 and TRBJ2-3; 7 bases are a match to TRBD1. The germline V gene has CDR1 SGHTA and CDR2 FQGTGA. The CDR3 spans 12 residues. V shed 5 bases, J shed 5 bases, and the junction held 1 base outside the gene matches. The CDR3 reads CASSRDRDTQYF. CDR3 nucleotides: TGTGCCAGCAGCAGGGACAGAGATACGCAGTATTTT.

The chain recombines TRBV20-1 with TRBJ1-5; tentatively, D is TRBD1 (5 bases). Trimming pared 6 bases from V and 3 bases from J, leaving 12 bases between. CDR3 length: 13 amino acids. Germline V gene sequence: CDR1 DFQATT, CDR2 SNEGSKA (reference sequence). CDR3 DNA: TGCAGTGCCTGGAACAGGCTCAATCAGCCCCAGCATTTT. Translated: CSAWNRLNQPQHF.

Here the CDR3 reads CASSLSRQPSPLHF. The CDR3 DNA follows: TGTGCCAGCAGTTTATCCAGACAGCCCTCACCCCTCCACTTT. The chain employs TRBV27 and TRBJ1-6; perhaps TRBD1 as D (5 bases). The CDR3 covers 14 residues. The V end was cut by 0 bases, the J end by 10 bases, with 10 bases between. In germline, CDR1 is MNHEY, CDR2 SMNVEV (reference sequence).

In this sample, this clonotype turned up a few times. This chain connects TRBV5-4 to TRBJ2-5, with 8 bases aligning to TRBD1. Germline trimming cut 3 bases from V and 4 bases from J; bases unmatched to any gene: 5. This CDR3 has 14 residues. Germline values: CDR1 SGHNT, CDR2 YYREEE (reference sequence). The CDR3 bases are TGTGCCAGCAGCTCACGACAGGGGTTAGAGACCCAGTACTTC. It codes for CASSSRQGLETQYF.

This clonotype was detected a few times. The rearrangement joins TRBV20-1 to TRBJ2-3; D call uncertain. CDR3 length: 11 amino acids. The V end lost 3 bases, the J end lost 5 bases, and 6 bases lay between the germline ends. Germline V gene lookup returns CDR1 DFQATT and CDR2 SNEGSKA (reference sequence). DNA for the CDR3: TGCAGTGCTAGCCTACTAGATACGCAGTATTTT. Translating it yields CSASLLDTQYF.

J is TRBJ1-5 and V is TRBV19, with a weak D call TRBD1 (6 bases). The germline CDR1 and CDR2 sequences are LNHDA and SQIVND (reference sequence). The CDR3 spans 14 residues. Trimming removed 5 bases at V and 10 bases at J, with 18 bases between. This CDR3 reads CASSYRDTLAPQHF. CDR3 nucleotides: TGTGCCAGTAGTTACCGGGACACTTTGGCACCCCAGCATTTT. Using reference TRBV19 and TRBJ1-5 for the parts outside the CDR3, the full variable domain is DGGITQSPKYLFRKEGQNVTLSCEQNLNHDAMYWYRQDPGQGLRLIYYSQIVNDFQKGDIAEGYSVSREKKESFPLTVTSAQKNPTAFYLCASSYRDTLAPQHFGDGTRLSIL.